Below, 10 T cell receptor beta chains from the same sample are listed, as sequenced in a study of graft-versus-host responses after intestinal transplantation. Responders (approximately 200,000, CFSE-labeled) met approximately 200,000 stimulators that were irradiated and violet-dye-labeled. Profiled with immunoSEQ multiplex PCR; TCRdb holds only in-frame clones, not every one. The sample consists of tens of thousands of clones, roughly 33% of them appearing once. The starting material was alloreactive CD8+ T cells from a mixed lymphocyte reaction culture, obtained before intestinal transplant. Subset given: CFSE-low proliferating T cells sorted from roughly six-day pre-transplant mixed lymphocyte reaction (GvH or HvG direction). The receptor set was obtained from a human patient who received an intestinal transplant.

Only a few counts were recorded for this clone. This rearrangement joins TRBV9 to TRBJ2-1; D gene ambiguous. The CDR3 totals 14 residues. The V and J ends lost 7 bases and 4 bases respectively, with 15 bases between them. Per germline, CDR1 SGDLS and CDR2 YYNGEE. In DNA form, the CDR3 reads TGTGCCAGCTCCTCGCTCCAAACATACAATGAGCAGTTCTTC. Encoded protein: CASSSLQTYNEQFF.

This clone was recorded a few times. The genes are TRBV5-5 and TRBJ2-1; D might be TRBD2 (7 bases). The length of the CDR3 is 14 residues. Per germline, CDR1 SGHKS and CDR2 YYEKEE (reference sequence). V lost 2 bases and J lost 9, with 15 bases in between. The CDR3 DNA follows: TGTGCCAGCAGCTTAGGATCGGGGGGCGGTGAGCAGTTCTTC. Translating it yields CASSLGSGGGEQFF.

This clone was recorded only once. The chain joins TRBV27 to TRBJ2-1; 11 bases are shared with TRBD2. The junction had 11 bases not matched to a gene; V was cut back by 5 bases and J by 8 bases. The CDR3 totals 16 residues. Germline V gene data show CDR1 as MNHEY and CDR2 as SMNVEV (reference sequence). This CDR3 reads CASSPDLAGGPHEQFF. CDR3 coding DNA: TGTGCCAGCAGTCCTGATTTAGCGGGGGGGCCCCATGAGCAGTTCTTC.

This clone was counted a few times. The CDR3 here is CASHWGAEAFF. DNA of the CDR3: TGTGCCAGCCATTGGGGGGCTGAAGCTTTCTTT. This rearrangement joins TRBV11-1 to TRBJ1-1; tentative D call: TRBD1 (5 bases). V lost 8 bases, J lost 6 bases, and 10 bases lay in between. Germline V CDR1 and CDR2: SGHAT, FQDESV (reference sequence). The CDR3 runs 11 residues. Drawing the rest from reference TRBV11-1 and TRBJ1-1, the complete variable domain is EAEVAQSPRYKITEKSQAVAFWCDPISGHATLYWYRQILGQGPELLVQFQDESVVDDSQLPKDRFSAERLKGVDSTLKIQPAELGDSAMYLCASHWGAEAFFGQGTRLTVV.

This clone counts as medium-sized (0.01 to 0.1%). The chain employs TRBV4-1 and TRBJ2-7, with 9 nucleotides matching TRBD2. This CDR3 is 14 amino acids long. CDR1 MGHRA and CDR2 YSYEKL come from the germline V gene. Unmatched junction bases numbered 6, after V lost 5 bases and J lost 4 bases. CDR3 DNA sequence: TGCGCCAGCAGCGACTCCGGACTAGCGTACGAGCAGTACTTC. Translated, it gives CASSDSGLAYEQYF.

This clone showed up just once. The chain recombines TRBV2 with TRBJ1-3, with TRBD1 as a possible D gene (5 bases). V was pared by 11 bases and J by 0 bases, with 14 bases between. The CDR3 is 14 amino acids. Germline V CDR1 and CDR2: SNHLY, FYNNEI. DNA of the CDR3: TGTGCCGGCCGTCACAGGTTCTCTGGAAACACCATATATTTT. This encodes CAGRHRFSGNTIYF.

The V gene is TRBV11-2, the J gene TRBJ2-2, with D possibly being TRBD1 (6 bases). The V end lost 0 bases, the J end lost 0 bases, and 11 bases lay between the germline ends. The CDR3 totals 17 residues. CDR1 SGHAT and CDR2 FQNNGV come from the germline V gene. The CDR3 loop reads CASSLEARTANTGELFF. The CDR3 bases are TGTGCCAGCAGCTTAGAAGCGAGGACAGCGAACACCGGGGAGCTGTTTTTT.

This clone has only a few counts. CDR3 sequence: CASSIGAGTSDEQFF. The CDR3 DNA sequence: TGTGCCAGTAGTATAGGGGCCGGGACTAGCGATGAGCAGTTCTTC. This chain uses TRBV19 with TRBJ2-1, with TRBD2 matching 10 bases. After removal of 1 base from V and 8 bases from J, the junction contained 5 bases not matched to a gene. In germline, CDR1 is LNHDA, CDR2 SQIVND (reference sequence). This CDR3 is 15 amino acids long.

The table lists this clone with a few counts. J is TRBJ2-1 and V is TRBV30; D is perhaps TRBD2 (5 bases). Germline CDR1 reads GTSNPN; CDR2 reads SVGIG (reference sequence). The CDR3 loop spans 15 amino acids. With 0 bases removed from V and 0 bases from J, the gap between germline ends came to 9 bases. DNA for the CDR3: TGTGCCTGGAGTGTACTTGGGAGCTCCTACAATGAGCAGTTCTTC. Its translation is CAWSVLGSSYNEQFF.

This clone qualifies as medium-sized (0.01 to 0.1%). The chain couples TRBV4-1 to TRBJ1-3; D not resolved. This CDR3 is built from 12 residues. Germline CDR1 MGHRA, CDR2 YSYEKL. Trimming pared 0 bases from V and 4 bases from J, leaving 1 base between. The CDR3 spells CASSQDGNTIYF. The CDR3 DNA reads TGCGCCAGCAGCCAAGACGGAAACACCATATATTTT.